This TCR beta chain was identified in a study of T-cell reconstitution after alpha-beta-depleted transplantation in children. The table lists this clonotype with a few counts. V dropped 0 bases and J dropped 6 bases, with 12 bases sitting between them. Per germline, CDR1 MNHEY and CDR2 SVGAGI. The CDR3 covers 15 residues. Unique molecular identifiers featured in how the TCRbeta library was prepared. MiXCR, applied by TCRdb to the PCR reads, yields one record per CDR3 protein. The table lists hundreds of thousands of distinct CDR3 sequences, 15% to 20% of them singletons. The rearrangement joins TRBV6-5 to TRBJ1-5; D remains ambiguous. The source material was PBMCs from the stem cell graft donor, sampled from the stem cell graft. The TCR was taken from a human donor who donated a stem cell graft to a child with acute myeloid leukemia. The CDR3: CASSYSITGGQPQHF. CDR3 nucleotides: TGTGCCAGCAGTTACTCCATAACCGGAGGTCAGCCCCAGCATTTT.